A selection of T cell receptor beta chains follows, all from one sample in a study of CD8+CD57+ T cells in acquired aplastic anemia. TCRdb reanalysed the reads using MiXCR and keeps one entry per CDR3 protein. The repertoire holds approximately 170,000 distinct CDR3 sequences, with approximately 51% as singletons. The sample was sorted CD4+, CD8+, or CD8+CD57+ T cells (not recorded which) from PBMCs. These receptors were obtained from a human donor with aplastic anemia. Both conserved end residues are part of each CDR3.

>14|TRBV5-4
CASKPTGGKNEQFF
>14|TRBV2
CASSPWTENYGYTF
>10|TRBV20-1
CSVRGETQYF
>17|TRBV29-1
CSVVRTWDRGSYNEQFF
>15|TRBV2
CASINLLRDRDTQYF
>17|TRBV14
CASSQDLGWGRNYGYTF
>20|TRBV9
CASSVGASGQGTGNTGELFF
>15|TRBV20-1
CSARTQSGLGEELFF
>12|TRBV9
CAGAADNYGYTF
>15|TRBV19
CASSIRPRPNYGYTF
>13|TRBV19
CAAGETKGYEQYF
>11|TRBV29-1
CSVEVAYEQYF
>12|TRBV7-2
CASSLLGGTQYF
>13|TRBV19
CASSWDSNYGYTF